The 22 T cell receptor beta chains in this list originate from one sample, sequenced in a study of blood T cells in healthy people across ages (dated by TCRdb to the mid-2010s). The protocol used for the library was 5' RACE. The instrument given in TCRdb is Illumina HiSeq 2500. The second PCR ran for roughly 7 to 12 cycles and used a J-beta primer mix along with a sample-barcoded 5' primer. TCRdb passed the public sequencing reads through fastp at Q25 and MiXCR, retaining productive beta sequences. A single entry per CDR3 protein holds the most common genes and DNA from its merged rows. The sample table lists roughly 1,500,000 distinct CDR3 sequences, 35% to 45% of them with a count of one. The ten largest clones represent 6.5% to 10% of the sample. The sequenced material came from blood. These receptors all come from a woman in her late teens or twenties in good health.

With respect to this clonotype: At one end the junction does not follow the germline gene, possibly because of a read error. The rearrangement uses TRBV10-3 and TRBJ2-7; 9 bases fit TRBD1. This CDR3 contains 14 residues. Germline CDR1 is ENHRY and CDR2 is SYGVKD. The CDR3 DNA is TGTGTCATCAGGGATGACAGGGGGAGGGGCGAGCAGTACTTC. It yields the protein CVIRDDRGRGEQYF.

This clonotype was seen only a few times. The chain joins TRBV10-3 to TRBJ2-1; no firm D call. The germline V gene has CDR1 ENHRY and CDR2 SYGVKD. The ends were cut back, 11 bases at V and 6 bases at J, with 14 bases in the middle. This CDR3 contains 12 residues. The CDR3: CAGHTVANEQFF. CDR3 in DNA: TGTGCCGGTCACACGGTAGCCAATGAGCAGTTCTTC.

The V and J genes are TRBV4-1 and TRBJ2-1; 10 nucleotides match TRBD2. Germline V gene data show CDR1 as MGHRA and CDR2 as YSYEKL. V lost 4 bases and J lost 4; bases outside the gene matches: 4. The CDR3 covers 15 residues. CDR3 DNA sequence: TGCGCCAGCAGCCCGGGACTAGCGAAGTACAATGAGCAGTTCTTC. The encoded protein is CASSPGLAKYNEQFF.

This clonotype was observed a handful of times. Here the CDR3 DNA reads TGTGCCAGCAGCCAGGGACGATTAGCGGGGGAGTCTGATACGCAGTATTTT. Translating it yields CASSQGRLAGESDTQYF. The chain is built from TRBV4-2 and TRBJ2-3, with 9 bases aligning to TRBD2. CDR1 and CDR2 (germline): LGHNA, YNFKEQ. The V and J ends lost 3 bases and 6 bases, in that order; junction bases with no gene match: 13. The CDR3 is 17 residues long.

The chain is built from TRBV5-1 and TRBJ2-1; 9 nucleotides align to TRBD2. This CDR3 region has 14 residues. Germline-derived CDR1 and CDR2 are SGHRS and YFSETQ. V lost 3 bases, J lost 10 bases, and 8 bases stayed unmatched. CDR3 loop: CASSWGSGRGEQFF. The CDR3 DNA reads TGCGCCAGCAGCTGGGGTAGCGGGAGAGGAGAGCAGTTCTTC.

The chain uses TRBV20-1 and TRBJ2-3; 10 positions match TRBD2. The germline gives CDR1 DFQATT, CDR2 SNEGSKA (reference sequence). The V and J ends lost 3 bases and 5 bases, in that order; junction bases with no gene match: 8. This CDR3 has 15 residues. CDR3 protein: CSARDPSGSKDTQYF. CDR3 nucleotide sequence: TGCAGTGCTAGGGACCCTAGCGGGAGTAAAGATACGCAGTATTTT.

The rearrangement uses TRBV20-1 and TRBJ1-2, with 10 bases lining up with TRBD1. The V gene end was trimmed by 6 bases and the J gene end by 2 bases; junction bases not matched to a gene: 18. Germline assignment: CDR1 DFQATT and CDR2 SNEGSKA (reference sequence). The CDR3 is made up of 18 amino acids. The CDR3 here is CSALVTGTGVFGNYGYTF. The DNA for the CDR3 is TGCAGTGCCCTGGTAACCGGGACAGGGGTTTTTGGGAACTATGGCTACACCTTC.

V and J are TRBV2 and TRBJ1-5; 7 nucleotides agree with TRBD1. Germline CDR1 reads SNHLY; CDR2 reads FYNNEI. The length of the CDR3 is 14 residues. The V and J ends lost 1 base and 7 bases, in that order; junction bases with no gene match: 4. The CDR3 DNA reads TGTGCCAGCAGTGAAGGCAGGGGGATACAGCCCCAGCATTTT. Its protein product is CASSEGRGIQPQHF.

The DNA for the CDR3 is TGTGCCACCACTGAGGCGGACGAGCAGTACTTC. It is translated as CATTEADEQYF. This chain links TRBV28 with TRBJ2-5, with unresolved D. Matching the DNA end better, TRBJ2-7 makes the J call doubtful. This CDR3 has 11 amino acids. The germline gives CDR1 MDHEN, CDR2 SYDVKM.

This clonotype was seen a handful of times. V is TRBV7-8 and J is TRBJ1-1, with D possibly being TRBD1 (5 bases). This CDR3 is built from 12 residues. Germline assignment: CDR1 SGHVS and CDR2 FQNEAQ. Trimming removed 8 bases from V and 6 bases from J, with 13 bases in between. The CDR3 DNA is TGTGCCAGCGGTTTAGTGGGGGCTGAAGCTTTCTTT. This encodes CASGLVGAEAFF.

Details on this clonotype: The junction departs from germline at one end; a sequencing error may be responsible. This chain joins TRBV28 and TRBJ2-2; D remains unclear. This CDR3 comprises 15 residues. Germline V gene data show CDR1 as MDHEN and CDR2 as SYDVKM. The chain's CDR3 is CASSLWAAVTGELFF. CDR3 nucleotide sequence: TGTGCCAGCAGTCTATGGGCGGCCGTCACCGGGGAGCTGTTTTTT.

This clonotype was seen a few times. The genes are TRBV6-2 or TRBV6-3 and TRBJ2-7; D gene unclear. This CDR3 spans 14 amino acids. The germline CDR1 and CDR2 sequences are MNHEY and SVGEGT. Trimming removed 7 bases at V and 5 bases at J, with 18 bases between. The CDR3 loop is CASTTPFDWDEQYF. The CDR3 DNA sequence: TGTGCCAGCACCACGCCCTTCGACTGGGACGAGCAGTACTTC.

The sample holds a few counts of this clonotype. In nucleotides, the CDR3 is TGCAGTGAATCCAAGACGGACAGGGGGCACTTGGGGGCCAACGTCCTGACTTTC. This codes for CSESKTDRGHLGANVLTF. The chain employs TRBV20-1 and TRBJ2-6; 11 nucleotides match TRBD1. The CDR3 runs to 18 residues. Looked up from germline, CDR1 is DFQATT and CDR2 is SNEGSKA (reference sequence). V gave up 7 bases and J gave up 4 bases; unmatched junction bases: 15.

This clonotype has just a few counts. The rearrangement uses TRBV3-1 and TRBJ2-7; 9 nucleotides align to TRBD1. Germline values: CDR1 LGHDT, CDR2 YNNKEL (reference sequence). The V gene end was trimmed by 6 bases and the J gene end by 2 bases; junction bases not matched to a gene: 8. This CDR3 comprises 15 residues. The CDR3 DNA reads as TGTGCCAGCAGGGTCGGGACAGGGCCTACCTACGAGCAGTACTTC. Protein product: CASRVGTGPTYEQYF.

This clonotype was found a few times. J is TRBJ1-2 and V is TRBV6-2 or TRBV6-3; TRBD1 might be the D (6 bases). The CDR3 contains 13 residues. The germline gives CDR1 MNHEY, CDR2 SVGEGT. With 7 bases removed from V and 4 bases from J, the gap between germline ends came to 13 bases. DNA of the CDR3: TGTGCCAGCACTTCAGGGGTCTCCTATGGCTACACCTTC. It translates to CASTSGVSYGYTF.

V is TRBV7-2 and J is TRBJ2-1; D not resolved. The CDR3 has 11 amino acids. CDR1 is SGHTA, CDR2 FQGNSA, per germline. The V end lost 7 bases, the J end lost 9 bases, and 10 bases lay between the germline ends. CDR3 bases: TGTGCCAGCAATAGGGTAGGTGAGCAGTTCTTC. It translates to CASNRVGEQFF.

This clonotype was detected a few times. The chain combines TRBV27 with TRBJ1-2; TRBD1 is a possible D gene (5 bases). The CDR3 spans 14 residues. CDR1 MNHEY and CDR2 SMNVEV come from the germline V gene (reference sequence). V dropped 6 bases and J dropped 2 bases, with 13 bases sitting between them. The CDR3 here is CASRAMGENYGYTF. The CDR3 DNA reads TGTGCCAGCAGGGCTATGGGGGAAAACTATGGCTACACCTTC.

The count of this clonotype is one. The V and J genes are TRBV15 and TRBJ2-6; D perhaps matches TRBD1 (6 bases). CDR1 and CDR2 from the germline V gene are LNHNV and YYDKDF (reference sequence). The CDR3 extends over 15 amino acids. V shed 7 bases and J shed 0 bases, with 10 bases lying between them. CDR3 in amino acids: CATIDRPSGANVLTF. The CDR3 DNA follows: TGTGCCACCATCGACAGGCCCTCTGGGGCCAACGTCCTGACTTTC.

This clonotype was counted between two and nine times. V and J are TRBV6-2 or TRBV6-3 and TRBJ2-1; D call uncertain. Germline V gene sequence: CDR1 MNHEY, CDR2 SVGEGT. The CDR3 sequence is 15 residues long. The V end lost 2 bases, the J end lost 7 bases, and 15 bases lay between the germline ends. The chain's CDR3 is CASSYPQLNTNEQFF. The CDR3 nucleotides read TGTGCCAGCAGTTACCCCCAGCTTAATACAAATGAGCAGTTCTTC.

The chain carries TRBV12-3 or TRBV12-4 and TRBJ2-6, with D possibly TRBD1 on 5 matching bases. V lost 7 bases and J 1 base, leaving 11 bases between the germline ends. This CDR3 region has 15 residues. CDR3 nucleotide sequence: TGTGCCAGCACCGAGCAGGGTTCTGGGGCCAACGTCCTGACTTTC. It translates to CASTEQGSGANVLTF.

This rearrangement joins TRBV9 to TRBJ1-4; perhaps TRBD1 as D (5 bases). The CDR3 length is 18 residues. Trimming took off 0 bases at V and 2 bases at J, with 17 bases between the two ends. CDR1 and CDR2 from the germline V gene are SGDLS and YYNGEE. Here the CDR3 reads CASSVGWGGIATNEKLFF. CDR3 coding DNA: TGTGCCAGCAGCGTAGGATGGGGGGGGATAGCGACTAATGAAAAACTGTTTTTT. The variable domain in full, completed from reference TRBV9 and TRBJ1-4, reads DSGVTQTPKHLITATGQRVTLRCSPRSGDLSVYWYQQSLDQGLQFLIQYYNGEERAKGNILERFSAQQFPDLHSELNLSSLELGDSALYFCASSVGWGGIATNEKLFFGSGTQLSVL.

This clonotype appeared a few times. J is TRBJ1-2 and V is TRBV11-2; D uncertain. With 5 bases removed from V and 4 bases from J, the gap between germline ends came to 8 bases. This CDR3 comprises 12 residues. Germline V gene sequence: CDR1 SGHAT, CDR2 FQNNGV. The CDR3 sequence: CASSQLVYGYTF. The CDR3 region has the DNA TGTGCCAGCAGCCAACTAGTCTATGGCTACACCTTC.